This entry concerns a single T cell receptor (beta chain). These data originate in a study of patients and donors after allogeneic stem cell transplantation. MiXCR, applied by TCRdb to the RT-PCR reads, yields one record per CDR3 protein. The table shows approximately 250,000 distinct CDR3 sequences, with 13% to 15% occurring only once. Germline CDR1 DFQATT, CDR2 SNEGSKA (reference sequence). This CDR3 has 16 residues. Trimming at V came to 2 bases and at J to 1 base, leaving 9 bases not matched to a gene. The chain couples TRBV20-1 to TRBJ1-1, with 8 bases fitting TRBD1. This sequence originates from a human donor who was either an allogeneic HSCT recipient or a stem cell or donor lymphocyte infusion donor (not recorded which). It is not recorded whose cells these are; they may come from a transplant donor. The sequencing input was blood, either unsorted or a sorted T cell fraction (not recorded which). In nucleotides, the CDR3 is TGCAGTGCTAGACCGGACAGGGTGGATCGGAACACTGAAGCTTTCTTT. Translation gives CSARPDRVDRNTEAFF.